This entry features one T cell receptor beta chain sequence. Its specificity is not known. The time point is: persistent/refractory GD, antithyroid drugs over 5 years with positive TRAb. The TCR library was made from RNA extracted from PBMCs. Xi'an, China, was home to the endocrinology department that provided patients. EDTA tubes received roughly 9 milliliters of collected peripheral blood. The record originates from a study of regulatory T cells in long-lasting Graves disease. Points from the study as a whole: Newly diagnosed disease favored TRBV20-1 and TRBJ2-1 over persistent disease. Reduced TCR diversity was observed in persistent Graves' patients versus newly diagnosed patients.

The CDR3 loop spans 14 amino acids. V was cut by 3 bases and J by 3 bases, with 10 bases left in between. Building of the TCR beta libraries involved iRepertoire HTBI primers and Arm-PCR of CDR3 regions. TCRdb ran MiXCR on the multiplex PCR reads and lists one entry per CDR3 protein. The sample contains approximately 400,000 distinct CDR3 sequences, about 20% of which appear only once. The clonotype was recovered from a female donor with Graves disease. Sample: peripheral blood mononuclear cells (PBMCs), taken when the disease was refractory, from a patient treated with antithyroid drugs. The V and J genes are TRBV12-3 or TRBV12-4 and TRBJ2-3, with D possibly matching TRBD1 (5 bases). CDR3 region: CASSFVGATDTQYF. CDR3 sequence (DNA): TGTGCCAGCAGTTTTGTTGGGGCGACAGATACGCAGTATTTT.